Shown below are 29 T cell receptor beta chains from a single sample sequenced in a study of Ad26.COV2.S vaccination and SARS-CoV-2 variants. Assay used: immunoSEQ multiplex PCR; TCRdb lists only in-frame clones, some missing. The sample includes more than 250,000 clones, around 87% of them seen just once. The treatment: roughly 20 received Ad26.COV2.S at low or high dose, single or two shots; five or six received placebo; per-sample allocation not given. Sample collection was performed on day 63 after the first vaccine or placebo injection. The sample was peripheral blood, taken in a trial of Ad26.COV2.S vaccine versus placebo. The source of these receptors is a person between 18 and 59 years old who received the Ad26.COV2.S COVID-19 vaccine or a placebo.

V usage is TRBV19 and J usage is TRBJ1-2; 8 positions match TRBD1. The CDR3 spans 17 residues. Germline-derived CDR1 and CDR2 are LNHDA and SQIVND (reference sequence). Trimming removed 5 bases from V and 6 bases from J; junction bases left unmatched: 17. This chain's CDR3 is CASSATGVEGDRDGYTF. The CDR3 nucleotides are TGTGCCAGTAGTGCGACAGGGGTCGAGGGGGATCGCGATGGCTACACCTTC.

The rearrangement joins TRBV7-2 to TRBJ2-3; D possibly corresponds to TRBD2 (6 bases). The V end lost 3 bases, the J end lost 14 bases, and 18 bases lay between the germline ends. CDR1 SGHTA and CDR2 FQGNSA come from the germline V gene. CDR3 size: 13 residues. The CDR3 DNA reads TGTGCCAGCAGCTTTGGACTACCTCGGTCTCCGTATTTT. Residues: CASSFGLPRSPYF.

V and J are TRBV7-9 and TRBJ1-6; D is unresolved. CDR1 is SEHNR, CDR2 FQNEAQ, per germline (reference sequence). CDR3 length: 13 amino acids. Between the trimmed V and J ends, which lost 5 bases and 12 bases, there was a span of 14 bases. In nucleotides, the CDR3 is TGTGCCAGCAGCGTAGGGCCCCCACGACCCCTCCACTTT. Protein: CASSVGPPRPLHF.

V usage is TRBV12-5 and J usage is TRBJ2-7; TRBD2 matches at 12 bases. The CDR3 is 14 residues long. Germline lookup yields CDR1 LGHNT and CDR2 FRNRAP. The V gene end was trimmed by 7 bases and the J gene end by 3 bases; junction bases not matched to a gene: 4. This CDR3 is CASALAGGSYEQYF. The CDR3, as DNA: TGTGCTAGTGCTCTAGCGGGAGGGAGCTACGAGCAGTACTTC.

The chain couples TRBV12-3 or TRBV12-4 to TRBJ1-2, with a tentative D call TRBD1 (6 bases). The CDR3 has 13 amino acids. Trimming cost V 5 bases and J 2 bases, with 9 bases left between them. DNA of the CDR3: TGTGCCAGCAGTCAAGACAGGAACTATGGCTACACCTTC. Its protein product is CASSQDRNYGYTF.

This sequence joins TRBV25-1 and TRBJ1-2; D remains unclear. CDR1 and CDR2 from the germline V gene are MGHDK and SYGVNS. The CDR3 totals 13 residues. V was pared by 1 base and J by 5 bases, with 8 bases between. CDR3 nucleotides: TGTGCCAGCAGTGAATGGCAGAATTATGGCTACACCTTC. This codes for CASSEWQNYGYTF.

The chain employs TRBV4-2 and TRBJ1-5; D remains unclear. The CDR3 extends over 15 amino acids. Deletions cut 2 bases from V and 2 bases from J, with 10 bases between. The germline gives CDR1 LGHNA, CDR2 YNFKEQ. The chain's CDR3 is CASSQSPQGNQPQHF. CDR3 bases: TGTGCCAGCAGCCAATCACCACAAGGCAATCAGCCCCAGCATTTT.

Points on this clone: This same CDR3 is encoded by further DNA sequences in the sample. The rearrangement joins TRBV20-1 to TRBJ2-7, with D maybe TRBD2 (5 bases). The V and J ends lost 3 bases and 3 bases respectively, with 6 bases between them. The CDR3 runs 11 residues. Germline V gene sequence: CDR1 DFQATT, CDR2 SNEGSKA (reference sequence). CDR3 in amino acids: CSARGSYEQYF. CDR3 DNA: TGCAGTGCTAGGGGGAGCTACGAGCAGTACTTC.

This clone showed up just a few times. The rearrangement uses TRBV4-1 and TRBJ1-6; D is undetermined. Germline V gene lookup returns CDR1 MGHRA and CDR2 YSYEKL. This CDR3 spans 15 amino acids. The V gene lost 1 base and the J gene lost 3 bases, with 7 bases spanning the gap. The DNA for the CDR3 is TGCGCCAGCAGCCAAGGGCAGATCTATAATTCACCCCTCCACTTT. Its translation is CASSQGQIYNSPLHF.

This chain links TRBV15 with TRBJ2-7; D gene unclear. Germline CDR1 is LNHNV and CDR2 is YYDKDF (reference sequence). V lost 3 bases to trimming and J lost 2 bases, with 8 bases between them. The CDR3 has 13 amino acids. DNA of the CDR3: TGTGCCACCAGCAGGGACGGAGCCTACGAGCAGTACTTC. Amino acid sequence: CATSRDGAYEQYF. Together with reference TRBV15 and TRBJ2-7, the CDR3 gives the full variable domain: DAMVIQNPRYQVTQFGKPVTLSCSQTLNHNVMYWYQQKSSQAPKLLFHYYDKDFNNEADTPDNFQSRRPNTSFCFLDIRSPGLGDTAMYLCATSRDGAYEQYFGPGTRLTVT.

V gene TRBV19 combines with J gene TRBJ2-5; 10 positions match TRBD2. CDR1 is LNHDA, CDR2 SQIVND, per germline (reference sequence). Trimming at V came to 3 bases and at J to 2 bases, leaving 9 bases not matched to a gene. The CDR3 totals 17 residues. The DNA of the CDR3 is TGTGCCAGTAGTATTTTGCTAGCGGGGGATGGACAAGAGACCCAGTACTTC. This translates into CASSILLAGDGQETQYF.

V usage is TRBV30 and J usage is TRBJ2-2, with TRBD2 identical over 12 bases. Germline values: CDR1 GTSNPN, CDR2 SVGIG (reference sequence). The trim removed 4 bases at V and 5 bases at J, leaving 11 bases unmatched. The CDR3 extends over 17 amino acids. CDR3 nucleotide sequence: TGTGCCTGGAAAATTCGTCTAGCGGGGGGGCCTACCGGGGAGCTGTTTTTT. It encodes CAWKIRLAGGPTGELFF.

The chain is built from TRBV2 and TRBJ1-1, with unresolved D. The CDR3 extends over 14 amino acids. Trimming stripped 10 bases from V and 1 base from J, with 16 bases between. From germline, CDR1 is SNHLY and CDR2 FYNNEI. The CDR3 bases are TGTGCCACCTCTGTCCAGTCAGGGAACACTGAAGCTTTCTTT. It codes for CATSVQSGNTEAFF.

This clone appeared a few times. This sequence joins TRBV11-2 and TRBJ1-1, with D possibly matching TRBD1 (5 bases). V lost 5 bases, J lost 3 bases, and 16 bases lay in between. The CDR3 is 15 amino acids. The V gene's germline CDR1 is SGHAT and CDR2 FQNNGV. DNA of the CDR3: TGTGCCAGCAGCACAAAGGGGACCCGAGACACTGAAGCTTTCTTT. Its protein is CASSTKGTRDTEAFF.

The CDR3, as DNA: TGTGCCAGCACTAGTGCCAACTATGGCTACACCTTC. It codes for CASTSANYGYTF. This chain connects TRBV6-5 to TRBJ1-2, with D unresolved. V was pared by 7 bases and J by 2 bases, with 8 bases between. The CDR3 totals 12 residues. Germline CDR1 MNHEY, CDR2 SVGAGI.

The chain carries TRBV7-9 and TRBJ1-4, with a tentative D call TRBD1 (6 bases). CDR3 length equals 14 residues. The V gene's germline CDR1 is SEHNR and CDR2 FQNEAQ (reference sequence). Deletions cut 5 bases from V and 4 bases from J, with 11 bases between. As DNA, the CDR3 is TGTGCCAGCAGCCTGGACAGTTTTAATGAAAAACTGTTTTTT. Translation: CASSLDSFNEKLFF.

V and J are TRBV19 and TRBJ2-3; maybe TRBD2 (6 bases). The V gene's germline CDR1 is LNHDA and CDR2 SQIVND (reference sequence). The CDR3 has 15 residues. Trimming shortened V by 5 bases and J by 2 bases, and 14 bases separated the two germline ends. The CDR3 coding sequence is TGTGCCAGTAGTTGGCGCGGGGCATACACAGATACGCAGTATTTT. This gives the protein CASSWRGAYTDTQYF.

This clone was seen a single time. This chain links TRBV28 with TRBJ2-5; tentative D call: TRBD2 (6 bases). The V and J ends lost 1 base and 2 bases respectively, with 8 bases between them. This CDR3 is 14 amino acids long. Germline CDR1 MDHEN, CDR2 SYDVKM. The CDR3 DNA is TGTGCCAGCAGTTTATCTGGGGGGCAAGAGACCCAGTACTTC. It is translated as CASSLSGGQETQYF.

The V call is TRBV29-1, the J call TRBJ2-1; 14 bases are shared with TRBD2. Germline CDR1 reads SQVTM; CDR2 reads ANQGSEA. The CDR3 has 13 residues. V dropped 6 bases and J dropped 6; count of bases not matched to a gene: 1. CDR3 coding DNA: TGCAGCGTCGGGACTAGCGGGAGCAATGAGCAGTTCTTC. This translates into CSVGTSGSNEQFF.

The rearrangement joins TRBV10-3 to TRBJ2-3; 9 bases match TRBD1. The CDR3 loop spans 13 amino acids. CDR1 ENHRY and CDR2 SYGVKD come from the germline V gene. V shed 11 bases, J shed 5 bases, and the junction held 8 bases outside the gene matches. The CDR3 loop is CASWTGEVDTQYF. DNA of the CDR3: TGTGCCTCCTGGACAGGGGAAGTAGATACGCAGTATTTT.

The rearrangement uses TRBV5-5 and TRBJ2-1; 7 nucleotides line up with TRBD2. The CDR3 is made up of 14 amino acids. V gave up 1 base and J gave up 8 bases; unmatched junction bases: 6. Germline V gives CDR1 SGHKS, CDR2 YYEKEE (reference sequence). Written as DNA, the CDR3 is TGTGCCAGCAGCTTGTTGACTAGCTTACATGAGCAGTTCTTC. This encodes CASSLLTSLHEQFF.

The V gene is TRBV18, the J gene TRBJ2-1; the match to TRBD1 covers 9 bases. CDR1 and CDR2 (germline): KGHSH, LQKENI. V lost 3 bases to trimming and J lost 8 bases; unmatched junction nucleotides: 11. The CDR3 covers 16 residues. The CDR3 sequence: CASSPSGTGIIHEQFF. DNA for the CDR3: TGTGCCAGCTCACCCTCCGGGACAGGGATAATCCATGAGCAGTTCTTC.

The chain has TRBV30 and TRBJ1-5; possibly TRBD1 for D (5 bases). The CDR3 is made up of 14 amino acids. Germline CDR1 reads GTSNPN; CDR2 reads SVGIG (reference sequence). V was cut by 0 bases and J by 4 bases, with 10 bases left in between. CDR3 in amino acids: CAWSVAGRNQPQHF. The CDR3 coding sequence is TGTGCCTGGAGTGTGGCAGGGCGTAATCAGCCCCAGCATTTT.

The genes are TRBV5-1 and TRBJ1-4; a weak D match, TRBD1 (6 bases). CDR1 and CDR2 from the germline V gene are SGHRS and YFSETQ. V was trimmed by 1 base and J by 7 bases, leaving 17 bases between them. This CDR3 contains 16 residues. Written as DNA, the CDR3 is TGCGCCAGCAGCTTGACGGGACACCTTAACATTGAAAAACTGTTTTTT. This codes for CASSLTGHLNIEKLFF.

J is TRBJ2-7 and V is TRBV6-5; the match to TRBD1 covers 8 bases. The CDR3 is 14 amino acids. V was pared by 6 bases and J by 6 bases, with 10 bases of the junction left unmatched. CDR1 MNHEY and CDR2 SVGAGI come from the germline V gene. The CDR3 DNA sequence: TGTGCCAGCAGGTCTTTCGGACAGGGAGTCGAGCAGTACTTC. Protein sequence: CASRSFGQGVEQYF.

CDR3 DNA sequence: TGTGCCAGCAGCCCGGACAGGGCACCTCCCGGGGAGCTGTTTTTT. Its protein is CASSPDRAPPGELFF. The rearrangement joins TRBV16 to TRBJ2-2; 8 bases map to TRBD1. V lost 4 bases, J lost 6 bases, and 7 bases stayed unmatched. The CDR3 spans 15 residues. Germline CDR1 reads KGHSY; CDR2 reads FQNENV.

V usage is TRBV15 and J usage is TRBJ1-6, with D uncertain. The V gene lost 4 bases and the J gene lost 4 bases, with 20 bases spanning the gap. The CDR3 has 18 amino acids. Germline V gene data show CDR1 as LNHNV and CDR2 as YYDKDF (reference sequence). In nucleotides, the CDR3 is TGTGCCACCAGCACCCTTGGACGGGAGGGCTCATATAATTCACCCCTCCACTTT. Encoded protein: CATSTLGREGSYNSPLHF.

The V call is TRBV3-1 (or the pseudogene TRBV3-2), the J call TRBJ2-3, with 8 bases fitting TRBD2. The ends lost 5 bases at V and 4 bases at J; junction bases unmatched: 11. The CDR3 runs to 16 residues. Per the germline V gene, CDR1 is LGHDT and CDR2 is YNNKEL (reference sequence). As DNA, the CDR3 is TGTGCCAGCAGCGGTGCCGGGACTAGGGGGGCAGATACGCAGTATTTT. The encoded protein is CASSGAGTRGADTQYF.

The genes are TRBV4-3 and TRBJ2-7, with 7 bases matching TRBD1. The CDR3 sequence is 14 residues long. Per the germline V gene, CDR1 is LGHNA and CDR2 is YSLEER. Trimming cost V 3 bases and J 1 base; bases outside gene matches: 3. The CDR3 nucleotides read TGCGCCAGCAGCCAGGACAGGCAGTCCTACGAGCAGTACTTC. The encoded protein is CASSQDRQSYEQYF.